The next 25 T cell receptor beta chains were all read from a single sample in a study of regulatory T cells in long-lasting Graves disease (dated by TCRdb to about 2021). The sample's time point label, in plain terms: persistent/refractory GD, antithyroid drugs over 5 years with positive TRAb. RNA was extracted from PBMCs in TRIzol for both TCR sequencing and RNA sequencing. The library relied on multiplex PCR. The sequencing machine was an Illumina HiSeq 4000. iRepertoire HTBI primers and Arm-PCR amplification of CDR3 regions were used to construct TCR beta libraries. TCRdb itself trimmed the public reads at Q25 with fastp, ran MiXCR and retained productive beta chains. CDR3 protein duplicates are merged, each entry listing the most common genes and DNA. Here the sample has some 440,000 distinct CDR3 sequences; roughly 20% occur a single time. Of the sample, over 7.5% is held by the ten largest clones.

The sequenced sample was peripheral blood mononuclear cells (PBMCs), obtained when the disease was refractory, from a patient treated with antithyroid drugs. The receptor source for this set is a female donor with Graves disease.

This chain joins TRBV28 and TRBJ2-1; D possibly corresponds to TRBD2 (6 bases). Trimming removed 10 bases at V and 0 bases at J, with 31 bases between. Germline V gene lookup returns CDR1 MDHEN and CDR2 SYDVKM. This CDR3 is built from 20 residues. The CDR3 DNA sequence: TGTGCCAACAGCTCCCGCCCTCCGGGACTCCCTCCTACCTCCTACAATGAGCAGTTCTTC. As protein: CANSSRPPGLPPTSYNEQFF. The full variable domain, rest sourced from reference TRBV28 and TRBJ2-1, is DVKVTQSSRYLVKRTGEKVFLECVQDMDHENMFWYRQDPGLGLRLIYFSYDVKMKEKGDIPEGYSVSREKKERFSLILESASTNQTSMYLCANSSRPPGLPPTSYNEQFFGPGTRLTVL.

This clonotype came up a few times. The CDR3, as DNA: TGTGCCAGCAGTTTATGGTCCGTGGGCTCTGGAAACACCATATATTTT. Encoded protein: CASSLWSVGSGNTIYF. The J gene is TRBJ1-3, the V gene TRBV28; D call uncertain. Germline V CDR1 and CDR2: MDHEN, SYDVKM. V lost 0 bases, J lost 0 bases, and 9 bases lay in between. CDR3 size: 16 residues. The full variable domain, rest sourced from reference TRBV28 and TRBJ1-3, is DVKVTQSSRYLVKRTGEKVFLECVQDMDHENMFWYRQDPGLGLRLIYFSYDVKMKEKGDIPEGYSVSREKKERFSLILESASTNQTSMYLCASSLWSVGSGNTIYFGEGSWLTVV.

This chain connects TRBV7-6 to TRBJ1-1, with D tentatively TRBD1 (6 bases). CDR1 SGHVS and CDR2 FNYEAQ come from the germline V gene. The ends were cut back, 5 bases at V and 4 bases at J, with 20 bases in the middle. There are 16 residues in the CDR3. The CDR3 region is CASSNRALGWITEAFF. DNA of the CDR3: TGTGCCAGCAGCAACAGGGCCCTGGGTTGGATCACTGAAGCTTTCTTT.

The CDR3 sequence: CASSNNSGNTIYF. CDR3 DNA: TGTGCCAGCAGTAATAACTCTGGAAACACCATATATTTT. This chain links TRBV27 with TRBJ1-3, with D unresolved. Trimming took 5 bases from V and 0 from J, leaving 5 bases between them. CDR1 and CDR2 from the germline V gene are MNHEY and SMNVEV (reference sequence). There are 13 residues in the CDR3.

The gene calls are TRBV19 and TRBJ2-2, with 12 bases matching TRBD2. V shed 5 bases and J 7 bases; nucleotides not matched to a gene: 11. The CDR3 runs 17 residues. Germline V gene data show CDR1 as LNHDA and CDR2 as SQIVND (reference sequence). DNA for the CDR3: TGTGCCAGTAGTCCTCTCAGGACTAGCGGGACTAGCGGGGAGCTGTTTTTT. It is translated as CASSPLRTSGTSGELFF.

At least ten counts were recorded for this clonotype. This sequence joins TRBV6-1 and TRBJ2-2; tentative D call: TRBD2 (5 bases). Trimming took 7 bases from V and 3 from J, leaving 12 bases between them. The germline V gene has CDR1 MNHNS and CDR2 SASEGT. The CDR3 totals 14 residues. The CDR3 coding sequence is TGTGCCAGCATACGGGGTAGCTACACCGGGGAGCTGTTTTTT. It yields the protein CASIRGSYTGELFF.

J is TRBJ2-2 and V is TRBV5-5, with a tentative D call TRBD2 (5 bases). Between the trimmed V and J ends, which lost 4 bases and 7 bases, there was a span of 11 bases. The CDR3 totals 13 residues. Per the germline V gene, CDR1 is SGHKS and CDR2 is YYEKEE (reference sequence). CDR3 protein: CASSPRAVGELFF. Here the CDR3 DNA reads TGTGCCAGCAGCCCGAGGGCCGTCGGGGAGCTGTTTTTT. The full variable domain, completed using reference TRBV5-5 and TRBJ2-2, is DAGVTQSPTHLIKTRGQQVTLRCSPISGHKSVSWYQQVLGQGPQFIFQYYEKEERGRGNFPDRFSARQFPNYSSELNVNALLLGDSALYLCASSPRAVGELFFGEGSRLTVL.

As to this clonotype: This may come from a read error, since a much larger clone is one base off. The rearrangement links TRBV6-1 to TRBJ2-5, with 9 bases fitting TRBD1. With 11 bases clipped from V and 7 bases from J, the junction kept 8 bases outside the gene matches. This CDR3 contains 12 residues. Germline V gives CDR1 MNHNS, CDR2 SASEGT. The CDR3 nucleotides read TGTGCCGCCACAGGGGGCGGGGGGACCCAGTACTTC. It is translated as CAATGGGGTQYF.

V and J are TRBV9 and TRBJ2-2; maybe TRBD2 (5 bases). CDR3 size: 17 residues. Trimming removed 1 base from V and 0 bases from J, with 13 bases in between. Looked up from germline, CDR1 is SGDLS and CDR2 is YYNGEE. The CDR3 is CASSVSSAKTNTGELFF. The CDR3 DNA follows: TGTGCCAGCAGCGTAAGTAGCGCAAAAACGAACACCGGGGAGCTGTTTTTT. Full variable domain (remainder filled in from reference TRBV9 and TRBJ2-2): DSGVTQTPKHLITATGQRVTLRCSPRSGDLSVYWYQQSLDQGLQFLIQYYNGEERAKGNILERFSAQQFPDLHSELNLSSLELGDSALYFCASSVSSAKTNTGELFFGEGSRLTVL.

Ten or more counts support this clonotype. The gene calls are TRBV4-1 and TRBJ2-7, with 13 bases matching TRBD2. V gave up 4 bases and J gave up 5 bases; unmatched junction bases: 5. This CDR3 has 15 residues. CDR1 MGHRA and CDR2 YSYEKL come from the germline V gene. CDR3 protein: CASSLRLAGGDEQYF. The DNA for the CDR3 is TGCGCCAGCAGCCTTCGACTAGCGGGAGGAGACGAGCAGTACTTC.

This clonotype has a count of ten or more. This chain connects TRBV20-1 to TRBJ2-7, with 9 bases aligning to TRBD2. This CDR3 has 14 residues. CDR1 is DFQATT, CDR2 SNEGSKA, per germline (reference sequence). J gave up 4 bases and V 6 bases, and 10 bases lay outside the gene matches. CDR3 DNA sequence: TGCAGTGCACCCGATAGCGGGAGCAGGTACGAGCAGTACTTC. It is translated as CSAPDSGSRYEQYF.

This clonotype appeared many times. This chain connects TRBV2 to TRBJ1-4; D remains unclear. The CDR3 runs to 13 residues. V was pared by 6 bases and J by 4 bases, with 9 bases between. The germline V gene has CDR1 SNHLY and CDR2 FYNNEI. This CDR3 reads CASSSPYNEKLFF. As DNA, the CDR3 is TGTGCCAGCAGCTCGCCCTATAATGAAAAACTGTTTTTT.

This clonotype has more than one count but fewer than ten. The rearrangement joins TRBV5-1 to TRBJ1-1; perhaps TRBD1 as D (5 bases). The CDR3 runs to 14 residues. CDR1 and CDR2 from the germline V gene are SGHRS and YFSETQ. Deletions cut 4 bases from V and 0 bases from J, with 10 bases between. This CDR3 is CASSIDSLNTEAFF. CDR3 bases: TGCGCCAGCAGCATCGACAGCCTGAACACTGAAGCTTTCTTT.

This clonotype was seen only a few times. The chain employs TRBV6-1 and TRBJ1-5; no clear D. Trimming removed 2 bases from V and 6 bases from J, with 8 bases in between. CDR1 MNHNS and CDR2 SASEGT come from the germline V gene. This CDR3 is 13 amino acids long. CDR3 protein: CASSESPVQPQHF. The CDR3 DNA reads as TGTGCCAGCAGTGAAAGCCCCGTTCAGCCCCAGCATTTT.

This clonotype was detected only a few times. The chain uses TRBV3-1 and TRBJ2-7, with D unclear. The V end was cut by 1 base, the J end by 5 bases, with 12 bases between. Germline lookup yields CDR1 LGHDT and CDR2 YNNKEL (reference sequence). There are 14 residues in the CDR3. CDR3 loop: CASSQGVVIDEQYF. The CDR3 DNA is TGTGCCAGCAGCCAAGGGGTGGTTATCGACGAGCAGTACTTC.

This clonotype was observed at least ten times. The J gene is TRBJ2-7, the V gene TRBV11-2, with a tentative D call TRBD1 (5 bases). Germline values: CDR1 SGHAT, CDR2 FQNNGV. The V end lost 1 base, the J end lost 0 bases, and 16 bases lay between the germline ends. CDR3 length: 17 residues. The CDR3 nucleotides read TGTGCCAGCAGCTTAGTTTCGGTCAGGGTGGGCTCCTACGAGCAGTACTTC. Protein: CASSLVSVRVGSYEQYF.

The chain uses TRBV19 and TRBJ1-5; TRBD1 agrees at 11 bases. Germline V gene data show CDR1 as LNHDA and CDR2 as SQIVND (reference sequence). The CDR3 is 13 amino acids. Germline trimming cut 8 bases from V and 7 bases from J; bases unmatched to any gene: 4. The CDR3 loop is CASRDRGYQPQHF. CDR3 bases: TGTGCCAGTCGGGACAGGGGGTACCAGCCCCAGCATTTT.

This chain links TRBV7-8 with TRBJ2-7; D gene uncertain. V gave up 1 base and J gave up 4 bases, with 11 bases separating them. The CDR3 sequence is 14 residues long. Germline CDR1 reads SGHVS; CDR2 reads FQNEAQ. For the CDR3, the DNA is TGTGCCAGCAGCTTAGTACTATTATCTTACGAGCAGTACTTC. Protein sequence: CASSLVLLSYEQYF.

This clonotype occurred many times. The chain links TRBV2 to TRBJ2-7; 7 bases align to TRBD2. This CDR3 comprises 13 residues. Germline V CDR1 and CDR2: SNHLY, FYNNEI. After removal of 7 bases from V and 2 bases from J, the junction contained 5 bases not matched to a gene. The CDR3 nucleotides read TGTGCCAGCATCGGCGGGAGTCCCTACGAGCAGTACTTC. As protein: CASIGGSPYEQYF.

The rearrangement joins TRBV9 to TRBJ1-2; D gene uncertain. This CDR3 has 15 amino acids. Looked up from germline, CDR1 is SGDLS and CDR2 is YYNGEE. V shed 0 bases and J shed 0 bases, with 9 bases lying between them. This chain's CDR3 is CASSVVPESNYGYTF. DNA for the CDR3: TGTGCCAGCAGCGTAGTGCCGGAATCTAACTATGGCTACACCTTC.

The chain has TRBV7-9 and TRBJ1-2; D is ambiguous. The CDR3 covers 14 residues. V lost 6 bases to trimming and J lost 14 bases, with 25 bases between them. CDR1 SEHNR and CDR2 FQNEAQ come from the germline V gene (reference sequence). DNA of the CDR3: TGTGCCAGCAGAGCCAGATTCGACACTTTGGGATTAACCTTC. Protein product: CASRARFDTLGLTF.

This clonotype was picked up a small number of times. The J gene is TRBJ1-5, the V gene TRBV28, with TRBD1 as a possible D gene (5 bases). This CDR3 is built from 14 residues. Trimming shortened V by 1 base and J by 7 bases, and 11 bases separated the two germline ends. Germline V gives CDR1 MDHEN, CDR2 SYDVKM. The CDR3 protein is CASSLSGMGQPQHF. CDR3 nucleotides: TGTGCCAGCAGTTTATCAGGGATGGGACAGCCCCAGCATTTT.

A word on this clonotype: At one end the junction does not follow the germline gene, possibly because of a read error. The CDR3 sequence is CASSLERAHDF. Written as DNA, the CDR3 is TGTGCCAGCAGCTTAGAAAGGGCCCACGACTTC. The V and J genes are TRBV7-9 and TRBJ1-2; D not certain. The CDR3 extends over 11 amino acids. Per germline, CDR1 SEHNR and CDR2 FQNEAQ (reference sequence).

In its sample, this clonotype was seen many times. V and J are TRBV7-2 and TRBJ2-7; 16 nucleotides agree with TRBD2. Germline V gene lookup returns CDR1 SGHTA and CDR2 FQGNSA. Trimming at V came to 5 bases and at J to 4 bases, leaving 8 bases not matched to a gene. CDR3 length: 17 amino acids. CDR3 sequence: CASSPGTSGRGWYEQYF. CDR3 DNA sequence: TGTGCCAGCAGCCCCGGGACTAGCGGGAGGGGTTGGTACGAGCAGTACTTC.

This chain uses TRBV15 with TRBJ2-3, with a weak D call TRBD2 (5 bases). This CDR3 has 19 amino acids. Trimming took off 3 bases at V and 2 bases at J, with 24 bases between the two ends. Per germline, CDR1 LNHNV and CDR2 YYDKDF (reference sequence). The chain's CDR3 is CATSRAGGAGGSLTDTQYF. In DNA form, the CDR3 reads TGTGCCACCAGCAGGGCGGGCGGAGCAGGCGGGTCTCTCACAGATACGCAGTATTTT. Together with reference TRBV15 and TRBJ2-3, the CDR3 gives the full variable domain: DAMVIQNPRYQVTQFGKPVTLSCSQTLNHNVMYWYQQKSSQAPKLLFHYYDKDFNNEADTPDNFQSRRPNTSFCFLDIRSPGLGDTAMYLCATSRAGGAGGSLTDTQYFGPGTRLTVL.